The present entry profiles one T cell receptor beta chain with its context. Original processing notes: ImmunoSEQ supplied junction-only sequences lacking quality scores, so filtering was different. Profiled with immunoSEQ multiplex PCR; TCRdb holds only in-frame clones, not every one. V, J and clone size were drawn from that table, and D and trimming were deduced from the DNA. The data hold more than 500,000 clones, with about 96% observed a single time. This specimen comes from a study of shared clonotypes between healthy human individuals. Study in general: Used for every donor were three CD4 naive, three CD4 memory, two CD8 naive and one CD8 memory plate.

CDR1 is SGHRS, CDR2 YFSETQ, per germline. The CDR3 spans 12 residues. V lost 2 bases, J lost 6 bases, and 8 bases lay in between. Both subsets, CD45RA+ naive and CD45RA-negative memory, were split from the CD4+ cells. This sequence was found in a woman younger than 45 in good health. What was sequenced was naive CD4+ T cells sorted from blood. The subset was: CD45RA+ positively selected. This sequence joins TRBV5-1 and TRBJ1-1; TRBD1 is a possible D gene (6 bases). The CDR3 protein is CASSFGGAEAFF. CDR3 nucleotides: TGCGCCAGCAGCTTCGGGGGCGCTGAAGCTTTCTTT.